This TCR beta chain stems from a study of shared clonotypes between healthy human individuals. Note on this clone: Antigen unknown.

Over several immunoSEQ plates, each subset's genomic DNA was distributed in even portions. Authors' processing steps: ImmunoSEQ gave junction-only sequences without quality scores, so filtering differed. Assay: immunoSEQ multiplex PCR; the TCRdb copy retains only in-frame clones and omits some. From that table come the V and J calls and clone size; the DNA was used to work out D and trimming. Of hundreds of thousands of clones listed, about 96% were seen once; the top ten hold less than 0.12%. V lost 5 bases to trimming and J lost 6 bases; unmatched junction nucleotides: 9. CDR1 MNHEY and CDR2 SMNVEV come from the germline V gene (reference sequence). CDR3 length: 14 amino acids. CD45RO-negative cells were positively selected for CCR7, leaving out terminally differentiated effector memory CD45RA+ cells. General study findings and limits: Large sequencing depth failed to make sorted-subset sequencing complete, rarefaction showed.

Material for sequencing was naive CD8+ T cells sorted from blood. The receptor's source is a woman younger than 45 in good health. The genes are TRBV27 and TRBJ1-1, with TRBD1 matching over 7 bases. CDR3 nucleotide sequence: TGTGCCAGCAGTCCATCCGGGACAGCCTCTGAAGCTTTCTTT. This gives the protein CASSPSGTASEAFF.